The sequence of this T cell receptor (beta chain) was determined in a study of T-cell reconstitution after alpha-beta-depleted transplantation in children. Findings and limits, study-wide: Newly made T cells mostly supplied T-cell counts and diversity one year after transplant. For some patients, TCRbeta diversity was high at day 60 because of recipient T cells and thymic progenitors that survived. Reported findings indicate that, about two months after transplant, alpha-beta T cells came from several hundred expanded clones, which were derived from non-depleted graft cells.

Unique molecular identifiers tagged the TCRbeta library. TCRdb re-called the PCR reads with MiXCR, one entry per CDR3 protein. The sample lists around 15,000 distinct CDR3 sequences, around 5.1% occurring once. There are many counts of this clonotype. Its antigen is currently unknown. The V gene's germline CDR1 is SNHLY and CDR2 FYNNEI. The CDR3 sequence is 14 residues long. V lost 6 bases to trimming and J lost 7 bases; unmatched junction nucleotides: 8. Material: PBMCs, obtained before TCRalphabeta/CD19-depleted stem cell transplant. This rearrangement joins TRBV2 to TRBJ1-5; 8 bases are a match to TRBD1. The source of this sequence is a boy younger than 18 with acute lymphoblastic leukemia, due to receive a stem cell transplant. CDR3 protein: CASRYGQGGQPQHF. DNA for the CDR3: TGTGCCAGCAGATATGGACAGGGTGGACAGCCCCAGCATTTT.